The 27 T cell receptor beta chains below come from one sample, sequenced in a study of CD4 and CD8 cells across lung adenocarcinoma regions. One entry per CDR3 protein, called by TCRdb with MiXCR from the PCR reads. The data show 2,500 or so distinct CDR3 sequences, approximately 61% seen once. The sample consisted of CD4+ T cells from the center of a lung tumor. These receptors were collected from a female donor with lung adenocarcinoma. The CD4 and CD8 labels of this study may be unreliable.

This clonotype was recorded only once. This chain joins TRBV6-1 and TRBJ1-1; D call uncertain. The germline V gene has CDR1 MNHNS and CDR2 SASEGT. The germline V and J ends were trimmed by 2 bases and 4 bases, with 8 bases remaining between them. The CDR3 totals 13 residues. Here the CDR3 reads CASSEQDFTEAFF. In DNA form, the CDR3 reads TGTGCCAGCAGTGAACAGGATTTCACTGAAGCTTTCTTT.

This clonotype appeared a few times. This chain connects TRBV7-8 to TRBJ2-5; TRBD2 aligns across 14 bases. Germline CDR1 SGHVS, CDR2 FQNEAQ. Trimming removed 1 base from V and 5 bases from J; junction bases left unmatched: 6. The CDR3 contains 17 residues. DNA for the CDR3: TGTGCCAGCAGCTTAGGGGGACTAGCGGGAGTAGGTGAGACCCAGTACTTC. It is translated as CASSLGGLAGVGETQYF.

As to this clonotype: The limits of the CDR3 on the DNA are not certain, so only TCRdb's listed CDR3 is given. The V call is TRBV6-1, the J call TRBJ2-5; the table's TRBD1 call for D was not verified on the DNA. The CDR3 comprises 16 residues, both ends counted. Germline V CDR1 and CDR2: MNHNS, SASEGT. CDR3 sequence reads: CASSEWGQGAGETQYF.

V and J are TRBV27 and TRBJ2-1, with TRBD2 identical over 7 bases. Trimming at V came to 4 bases and at J to 0 bases, leaving 3 bases not matched to a gene. Germline V gene data show CDR1 as MNHEY and CDR2 as SMNVEV (reference sequence). This CDR3 has 15 amino acids. The CDR3 is CASSSLASSYNEQFF. The CDR3 region has the DNA TGTGCCAGCAGTTCACTAGCGAGCTCCTACAATGAGCAGTTCTTC.

J is TRBJ2-2 and V is TRBV7-8, with D perhaps being TRBD1 or TRBD2 (5 bases each). The CDR3 totals 17 residues. V was clipped by 0 bases and J by 2 bases, with 13 bases between them. CDR1 is SGHVS, CDR2 FQNEAQ, per germline. The DNA for the CDR3 is TGTGCCAGCAGCTTAGCCCTTGGGACGCCTAACACCGGGGAGCTGTTTTTT. This gives the protein CASSLALGTPNTGELFF.

The chain recombines TRBV3-1 with TRBJ2-5; TRBD2 agrees at 10 bases. The CDR3 consists of 17 residues. Germline assignment: CDR1 LGHDT and CDR2 YNNKEL (reference sequence). The ends lost 1 base at V and 5 bases at J; junction bases unmatched: 10. The CDR3 region is CASSQALASGSRETQYF. CDR3 sequence (DNA): TGTGCCAGCAGCCAAGCCTTGGCTAGCGGGAGTAGGGAGACCCAGTACTTC.

CDR3 DNA sequence: TGTGCCAGCAGCTCCGACAGGGGGCGCGGAGGAACTGAAGCTTTCTTT. Encoded protein: CASSSDRGRGGTEAFF. The gene calls are TRBV6-1 and TRBJ1-1; 10 bases are a match to TRBD1. The CDR3 sequence is 16 residues long. The germline gives CDR1 MNHNS, CDR2 SASEGT. V lost 6 bases and J lost 5; bases outside the gene matches: 12.

The chain recombines TRBV6-5 with TRBJ1-2, with 9 bases that match TRBD1. V lost 0 bases and J lost 7; bases outside the gene matches: 6. Germline V lookup: CDR1 MNHEY, CDR2 SVGAGI. The CDR3 extends over 15 amino acids. The CDR3 DNA is TGTGCCAGCAGTTACTCGACACAGGGGGCAGGTGGCTACACCTTC. As protein: CASSYSTQGAGGYTF.

This sequence joins TRBV6-5 and TRBJ1-6; a weak D match, TRBD1 (6 bases). V lost 6 bases and J 1 base, leaving 19 bases between the germline ends. The germline gives CDR1 MNHEY, CDR2 SVGAGI. This CDR3 has 18 amino acids. The CDR3 is CASSSSRGGRSYNSPLHF. The CDR3 nucleotides are TGTGCCAGCAGCTCTTCTCGAGGGGGGAGGTCCTATAATTCACCCCTCCACTTT.

V is TRBV10-1 and J is TRBJ2-1; D is unclear. The J call may be mistaken, given a closer DNA end match to TRBJ2-5. The length of the CDR3 is 12 residues. Germline assignment: CDR1 WNHNN and CDR2 SYGVQD (reference sequence). CDR3 region: CASSDPRGTQYF. CDR3 in DNA: TGCGCCAGCAGTGATCCTCGAGGGACCCAGTACTTC.

The gene calls are TRBV6-1 and TRBJ2-1; unclear D gene. Germline V gives CDR1 MNHNS, CDR2 SASEGT. The CDR3 runs 13 residues. Trimming left V 6 bases short and J 7 bases short, with 13 bases between. The CDR3 spells CASSPLPENEQFF. CDR3 in DNA: TGTGCCAGCAGCCCCCTCCCAGAAAATGAGCAGTTCTTC.

This clonotype occurred a few times. The chain is built from TRBV3-1 and TRBJ2-1, with 14 bases aligning to TRBD2. Germline assignment: CDR1 LGHDT and CDR2 YNNKEL (reference sequence). The V and J ends lost 4 bases and 1 base, in that order; junction bases with no gene match: 9. The CDR3 is 19 amino acids. The chain's CDR3 is CASSPLGTSGSHSYNEQFF. The CDR3 DNA reads as TGTGCCAGCAGCCCCCTCGGGACTAGCGGGAGTCATTCCTACAATGAGCAGTTCTTC.

A few counts support this clonotype. The chain recombines TRBV12-3 or TRBV12-4 with TRBJ2-5; possible D gene TRBD1, 6 bases. The germline V and J ends were trimmed by 5 bases and 3 bases, with 16 bases remaining between them. The CDR3 loop spans 15 amino acids. Here the CDR3 reads CASSPFGTPEETQYF. CDR3 nucleotide sequence: TGTGCCAGCAGTCCGTTCGGGACACCTGAAGAGACCCAGTACTTC.

The chain joins TRBV6-1 to TRBJ2-1; no firm D call. The end of the DNA is better explained by TRBJ2-7, so the J call may be wrong. Germline V gives CDR1 MNHNS, CDR2 SASEGT. The CDR3 has 14 amino acids. Here the CDR3 reads CASSDGQLTYEQYF. The CDR3 coding sequence is TGTGCCAGCAGTGACGGTCAGCTAACCTACGAGCAGTACTTC.

This clonotype has only one observation. This chain uses TRBV7-3 with TRBJ2-7, with TRBD2 identical over 9 bases. The closer fit of TRBJ2-1 to the DNA end suggests the J call may be wrong. CDR1 and CDR2 (germline): SGHTA, FQGTGA. This CDR3 is 17 amino acids long. The CDR3 loop is CASSLIGGTSSSREQFF. DNA for the CDR3: TGTGCCAGCAGCTTAATAGGCGGGACTAGCTCCTCCCGGGAGCAGTTCTTC.

The chain recombines TRBV4-1 with TRBJ2-5, with 7 nucleotides matching TRBD1. Germline V gene data show CDR1 as MGHRA and CDR2 as YSYEKL. This CDR3 is 15 amino acids long. J gave up 4 bases and V 3 bases, and 8 bases lay outside the gene matches. In nucleotides, the CDR3 is TGCGCCAGCAGCCACGCACACTCAGGGGGAGAGACCCAGTACTTC. Its translation is CASSHAHSGGETQYF.

The chain recombines TRBV11-2 with TRBJ2-1; 7 bases are shared with TRBD1. Per the germline V gene, CDR1 is SGHAT and CDR2 is FQNNGV. The CDR3 is made up of 15 amino acids. The V and J ends lost 4 bases and 1 base, in that order; junction bases with no gene match: 4. This CDR3 reads CASSSTQGSYNEQFF. DNA for the CDR3: TGTGCCAGCAGCTCGACACAGGGGTCCTACAATGAGCAGTTCTTC. Full variable domain (remainder filled in from reference TRBV11-2 and TRBJ2-1): EAGVAQSPRYKIIEKRQSVAFWCNPISGHATLYWYQQILGQGPKLLIQFQNNGVVDDSQLPKDRFSAERLKGVDSTLKIQPAKLEDSAVYLCASSSTQGSYNEQFFGPGTRLTVL.

V gene TRBV7-2 combines with J gene TRBJ1-1, with D uncertain. CDR1 and CDR2 from the germline V gene are SGHTA and FQGNSA. V lost 2 bases, J lost 4 bases, and 11 bases lay in between. This CDR3 has 14 residues. This CDR3 is CASSLLPVGTEAFF. CDR3 nucleotides: TGTGCCAGCAGCTTACTGCCGGTGGGCACTGAAGCTTTCTTT. Drawing the rest from reference TRBV7-2 and TRBJ1-1, the complete variable domain is GAGVSQSPSNKVTEKGKDVELRCDPISGHTALYWYRQSLGQGLEFLIYFQGNSAPDKSGLPSDRFSAERTGGSVSTLTIQRTQQEDSAVYLCASSLLPVGTEAFFGQGTRLTVV.

The chain employs TRBV6-4 and TRBJ1-1; D not resolved. Germline assignment: CDR1 MRHNA and CDR2 SNTAGT. The CDR3 has 16 residues. With 4 bases removed from V and 0 bases from J, the gap between germline ends came to 15 bases. The CDR3, as DNA: TGTGCCAGCAGTGGCAACCCCGGGCCTATGAACACTGAAGCTTTCTTT. It translates to CASSGNPGPMNTEAFF.

In its sample, this clonotype was seen once. The rearrangement joins TRBV7-6 to TRBJ2-3; D could derive from TRBD1 or TRBD2 (6 bases each). The CDR3 extends over 16 amino acids. Germline V gene lookup returns CDR1 SGHVS and CDR2 FNYEAQ. Trimming shortened V by 6 bases and J by 12 bases, and 28 bases separated the two germline ends. CDR3 nucleotide sequence: TGTGCCAGCAGGGGGCACGGGGGCCGTGACGGAGAGACCCAGTATTTT. Its protein product is CASRGHGGRDGETQYF.

This clonotype was seen just once. The J gene is TRBJ2-1, the V gene TRBV7-2; TRBD1 is a possible D gene (5 bases). The CDR3 spans 16 residues. With 8 bases removed from V and 6 bases from J, the gap between germline ends came to 23 bases. CDR1 is SGHTA, CDR2 FQGNSA, per germline. Here the CDR3 reads CASSPPGRQGSNEQFF. DNA for the CDR3: TGTGCCAGCTCCCCCCCCGGGCGCCAGGGTTCCAATGAGCAGTTCTTC.

The V and J genes are TRBV7-6 and TRBJ2-1, with TRBD1 matching over 8 bases. The J call is doubtful: the DNA matches TRBJ2-7 better. Per germline, CDR1 SGHVS and CDR2 FNYEAQ. The CDR3 has 14 amino acids. The CDR3 sequence: CASSPRTGSSEQYF. CDR3 coding DNA: TGTGCCAGCAGCCCCCGGACAGGGAGCAGTGAGCAGTACTTC.

This chain uses TRBV12-3 or TRBV12-4 with TRBJ2-1; D may be TRBD1 (6 bases). The V end lost 5 bases, the J end lost 10 bases, and 18 bases lay between the germline ends. There are 14 residues in the CDR3. The CDR3 nucleotides are TGTGCCAGCAGTCAGCCGGGACACACCGGAGAGCAGTTCTTC. It specifies CASSQPGHTGEQFF.

The chain couples TRBV6-1 to TRBJ2-1; D is unclear. Trimming cost V 7 bases and J 6 bases, with 13 bases left between them. The CDR3 runs to 13 residues. Germline V gene lookup returns CDR1 MNHNS and CDR2 SASEGT. DNA of the CDR3: TGTGCCAGCACCTCACCGGCAGGCAATGAGCAGTTCTTC. Translation gives CASTSPAGNEQFF.

This clonotype is large within its sample. The rearrangement links TRBV6-1 to TRBJ2-1, with TRBD1 as a possible D gene (6 bases). The CDR3 is made up of 14 amino acids. Trimming pared 3 bases from V and 9 bases from J, leaving 15 bases between. Germline lookup yields CDR1 MNHNS and CDR2 SASEGT. The CDR3 nucleotides read TGTGCCAGCAGTGACAGGGGCGCTTCGGCTGAGCAGTTCTTC. Its translation: CASSDRGASAEQFF.

In this sample, this clonotype is large (0.1 to 1%). V gene TRBV6-5 combines with J gene TRBJ1-1; D is undetermined. The V gene lost 0 bases and the J gene lost 0 bases, with 8 bases spanning the gap. CDR3 length equals 15 residues. Germline CDR1 MNHEY, CDR2 SVGAGI. The CDR3 region has the DNA TGTGCCAGCAGTTACTCGGCGAGCATGAACACTGAAGCTTTCTTT. Translated, it gives CASSYSASMNTEAFF.

In its sample, this clonotype ranks as large (0.1 to 1%). This sequence joins TRBV6-1 and TRBJ2-5; the match to TRBD1 covers 11 bases. Germline V lookup: CDR1 MNHNS, CDR2 SASEGT. V was clipped by 2 bases and J by 0 bases; unmatched bases: 8. CDR3 length: 18 amino acids. The DNA of the CDR3 is TGTGCCAGCAGTGAATCTCCTTGGGACAGGGGGTACCAAGAGACCCAGTACTTC. Amino acid sequence: CASSESPWDRGYQETQYF.